These T cell receptor beta chains were read from a single sample in a study of blood T cell repertoires in COVID-19. The table came from immunoSEQ multiplex PCR; TCRdb's copy has only in-frame clones and leaves some out. The table has roughly 150,000 clones, under 90% seen once. The sequencing sample was made of peripheral blood. These receptors were obtained from a woman older than 75 with acute or convalescent COVID-19. The CDR3 runs from the conserved cysteine through the conserved F or W. A D gene is named only where the DNA matches it firmly. Expanded clones are given a class, and other clones once, few, many or no size at all.

v_call	d_call	j_call	clone_size	cdr3_aa	cdr3_nt
TRBV27	-	TRBJ1-2	-	CASSLSPPSHRTGSKYGYTF	TGTGCCAGCAGTTTATCCCCCCCGAGCCACAGAACAGGGTCTAAGTATGGCTACACCTTC
TRBV5-1	-	TRBJ1-2	-	CASSLGGDYGYTF	TGCGCCAGCAGCTTGGGGGGCGACTATGGCTACACCTTC
TRBV7-8	-	TRBJ2-2	-	CASSSRRSRDTGELFF	TGTGCCAGCAGCTCGAGGAGATCCCGGGACACCGGGGAGCTGTTTTTT
TRBV6-4	TRBD2	TRBJ2-2	-	CASMREWNTGELFF	TGTGCCAGCATGCGGGAGTGGAACACCGGGGAGCTGTTTTTT
TRBV18	-	TRBJ1-2	-	CASNVEDYGYTF	TGTGCCAGCAACGTAGAGGACTATGGCTACACCTTC
TRBV7-2	-	TRBJ1-1	-	CASSFRGFMNTEAFF	TGTGCCAGCAGCTTCCGGGGGTTTATGAACACTGAAGCTTTCTTT
TRBV6-5	TRBD2	TRBJ2-7	-	CASSSPGLAGVHEQYF	TGTGCCAGCAGTTCCCCGGGACTAGCGGGAGTCCACGAGCAGTACTTC
TRBV18	-	TRBJ1-3	few	CASSPRQLSDSGNTIYF	TGTGCCAGCTCACCACGACAGCTATCCGACTCTGGAAACACCATATATTTT
TRBV5-6	TRBD2	TRBJ2-3	-	CASSLGLADTDTQYF	TGTGCCAGCAGCCTTGGACTAGCGGACACAGATACGCAGTATTTT
TRBV11-2	-	TRBJ1-2	-	CASSLVAIGGALGYGYTF	TGTGCCAGCAGCTTAGTAGCAATTGGAGGAGCCCTCGGGTATGGCTACACCTTC
TRBV19	TRBD1	TRBJ2-3	-	CASSIRTGTDTQYF	TGTGCCAGTAGTATAAGGACAGGGACAGATACGCAGTATTTT
TRBV2	TRBD2	TRBJ2-1	few	CASSETRTSGKNEQFF	TGTGCCAGCAGTGAAACCCGGACTAGCGGGAAGAATGAGCAGTTCTTC
TRBV5-1	-	TRBJ1-2	-	CASSLDGQSSNYGYTF	TGCGCCAGCAGCTTGGACGGACAATCTTCTAACTATGGCTACACCTTC
TRBV18	-	TRBJ2-1	once	CASSPIGGSRGNEQFF	TGTGCCAGCTCACCAATAGGTGGGAGTCGTGGCAATGAGCAGTTCTTC
TRBV24-1	TRBD1	TRBJ1-5	-	CATSQGDSNQPQHF	TGTGCCACCAGCCAGGGGGATAGCAATCAGCCCCAGCATTTT
TRBV11-3	TRBD1	TRBJ2-7	-	CASSLTGTGDSVQYF	TGTGCCAGCAGCTTAACCGGGACAGGGGATTCTGTGCAGTACTTC
TRBV5-4	-	TRBJ2-3	-	CASAEVGATTDTQYF	TGTGCCAGCGCAGAGGTGGGGGCCACCACAGATACGCAGTATTTT
TRBV4-1	-	TRBJ2-1	-	CASSNERGAVFNEQFF	TGCGCCAGCAGCAATGAACGGGGGGCGGTCTTCAATGAGCAGTTCTTC
TRBV27	-	TRBJ1-5	-	CASSFRGMEIQPQHF	TGTGCCAGCAGTTTTCGGGGAATGGAAATCCAGCCCCAGCATTTT
TRBV6-1	-	TRBJ1-5	-	CASSEGGHQPQHF	TGTGCCAGCAGCGAAGGGGGGCATCAGCCCCAGCATTTT
TRBV19	TRBD1	TRBJ2-7	-	CASSITGTGGWEQYF	TGTGCCAGTAGTATAACCGGGACAGGGGGCTGGGAGCAGTACTTC
TRBV19	TRBD2	TRBJ2-1	-	CASSPRRGGYNEQFF	TGTGCCAGTAGTCCGCGGCGGGGGGGATACAATGAGCAGTTCTTC
TRBV20-1	-	TRBJ1-1	few	CSVLLIEAFF	TGCAGTGTCCTACTCATTGAAGCTTTCTTT
TRBV2	TRBD1	TRBJ1-3	-	CASRGSGGFWNTIYF	TGTGCCAGCAGAGGCTCAGGGGGCTTCTGGAACACCATATATTTT
TRBV3-1/TRBV3-2	-	TRBJ1-2	-	CASSQDGGAPTGYTF	TGTGCCAGCAGCCAAGATGGTGGGGCGCCGACCGGCTACACCTTC
TRBV28	TRBD1	TRBJ1-1	-	CASSPKTGAHFNTEAFF	TGTGCCAGCAGCCCCAAGACAGGGGCCCACTTCAACACTGAAGCTTTCTTT
TRBV5-4	TRBD2	TRBJ2-1	-	CASSFGGSSYNEQFF	TGTGCCAGCAGCTTCGGCGGGAGCTCCTACAATGAGCAGTTCTTC
TRBV5-6	TRBD2	TRBJ2-1	-	CASSLVGGGGASYNEQFF	TGTGCCAGCAGCTTGGTTGGTGGCGGGGGGGCTTCTTACAATGAGCAGTTCTTC
TRBV3-1/TRBV3-2	-	TRBJ2-3	-	CASSPLAGADTQYF	TGTGCCAGCAGCCCTTTGGCGGGCGCAGATACGCAGTATTTT
TRBV21-1	-	TRBJ1-1	once	CAPDLDVNTEAFF	TGTGCCCCGGACTTAGACGTGAACACTGAAGCTTTCTTT
TRBV7-9	TRBD1	TRBJ2-1	-	CASSRSSTVGTGIYNEQFF	TGTGCCAGCAGCCGATCTTCCACCGTCGGGACAGGGATCTACAATGAGCAGTTCTTC
TRBV5-1	-	TRBJ2-1	-	CASSLAQGKNEQFF	TGCGCCAGCAGCTTGGCCCAGGGGAAGAATGAGCAGTTCTTC
TRBV4-1	-	TRBJ2-3	-	CASSHRGLGGDTQYF	TGCGCCAGCAGCCACAGAGGACTAGGGGGAGATACGCAGTATTTT
TRBV15	-	TRBJ1-4	-	CATSPGNRNEKLFF	TGTGCCACCAGTCCAGGGAATCGGAATGAAAAACTGTTTTTT
TRBV7-2	TRBD1	TRBJ2-7	-	CASSSQTGVGEQYF	TGTGCCAGCAGCTCACAGACAGGGGTAGGAGAGCAGTACTTC
TRBV2	-	TRBJ1-5	-	CASSEAAGYQPQHF	TGTGCCAGCAGTGAGGCGGCAGGGTATCAGCCCCAGCATTTT
TRBV4-3	-	TRBJ1-4	-	CASSQDFTPEREKLFF	TGCGCCAGCAGCCAAGATTTCACTCCCGAGAGGGAAAAACTGTTTTTT
TRBV19	-	TRBJ2-5	-	CASSQGSGQETQYF	TGTGCCAGTAGCCAAGGATCGGGGCAAGAGACCCAGTACTTC
TRBV18	-	TRBJ1-2	few	CASSAGASANYGYTF	TGTGCCAGCTCAGCTGGGGCGTCAGCTAACTATGGCTACACCTTC
TRBV27	-	TRBJ2-1	-	CASIWLNEQFF	TGTGCCAGCATCTGGCTGAATGAGCAGTTCTTC
TRBV23-1	TRBD1	TRBJ2-7	-	CASSQLHLGQGGPARSMGEQYF	TGCGCCAGCAGTCAACTGCACTTGGGACAGGGAGGACCCGCCCGTTCGATGGGCGAGCAGTACTTC
TRBV6-1	-	TRBJ1-6	-	CASSEKRSPLHF	TGTGCCAGCAGTGAGAAGCGCTCGCCCCTCCACTTT